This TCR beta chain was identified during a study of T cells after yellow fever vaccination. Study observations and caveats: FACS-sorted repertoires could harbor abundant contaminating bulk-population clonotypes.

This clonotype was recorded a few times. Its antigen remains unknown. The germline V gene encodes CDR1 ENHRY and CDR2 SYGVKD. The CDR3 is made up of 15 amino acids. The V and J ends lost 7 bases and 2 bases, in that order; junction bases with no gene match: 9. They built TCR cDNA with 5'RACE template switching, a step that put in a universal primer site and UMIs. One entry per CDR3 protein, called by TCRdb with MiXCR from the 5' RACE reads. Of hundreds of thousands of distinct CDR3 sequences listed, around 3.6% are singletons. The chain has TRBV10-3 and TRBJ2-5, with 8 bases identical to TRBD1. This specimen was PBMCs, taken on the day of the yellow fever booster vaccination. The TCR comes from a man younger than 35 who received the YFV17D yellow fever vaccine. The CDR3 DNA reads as TGTGCCATCACCGACGACAGGGGTGCGCAAGAGACCCAGTACTTC. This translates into CAITDDRGAQETQYF.